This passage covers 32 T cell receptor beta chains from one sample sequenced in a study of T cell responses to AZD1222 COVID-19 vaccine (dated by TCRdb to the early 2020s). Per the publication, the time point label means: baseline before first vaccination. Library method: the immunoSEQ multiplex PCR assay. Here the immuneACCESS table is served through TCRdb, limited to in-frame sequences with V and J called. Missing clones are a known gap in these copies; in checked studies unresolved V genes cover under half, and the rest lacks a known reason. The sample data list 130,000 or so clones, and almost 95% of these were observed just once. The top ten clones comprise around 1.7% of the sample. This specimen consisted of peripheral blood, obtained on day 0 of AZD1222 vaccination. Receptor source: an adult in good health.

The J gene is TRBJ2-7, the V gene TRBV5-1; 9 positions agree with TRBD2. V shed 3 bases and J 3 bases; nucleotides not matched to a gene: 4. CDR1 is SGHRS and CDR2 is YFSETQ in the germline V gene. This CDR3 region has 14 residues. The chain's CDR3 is CASSSAGGDYEQYF. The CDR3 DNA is TGCGCCAGCAGCTCAGCGGGGGGCGACTACGAGCAGTACTTC.

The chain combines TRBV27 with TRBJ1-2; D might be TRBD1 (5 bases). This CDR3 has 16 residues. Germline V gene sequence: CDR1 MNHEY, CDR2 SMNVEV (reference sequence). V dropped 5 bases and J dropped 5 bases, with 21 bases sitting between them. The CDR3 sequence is CASSIGGVQTPYGYTF. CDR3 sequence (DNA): TGTGCCAGCAGTATTGGGGGGGTCCAAACTCCTTATGGCTACACCTTC.

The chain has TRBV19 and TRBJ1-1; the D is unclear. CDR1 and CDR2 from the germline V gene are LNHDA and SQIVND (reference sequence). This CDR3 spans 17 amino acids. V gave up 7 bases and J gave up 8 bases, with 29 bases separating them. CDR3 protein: CASTGSIPPSLFFEAFF. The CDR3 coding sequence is TGTGCCAGTACCGGTTCGATTCCCCCCTCCCTATTCTTCGAAGCTTTCTTT.

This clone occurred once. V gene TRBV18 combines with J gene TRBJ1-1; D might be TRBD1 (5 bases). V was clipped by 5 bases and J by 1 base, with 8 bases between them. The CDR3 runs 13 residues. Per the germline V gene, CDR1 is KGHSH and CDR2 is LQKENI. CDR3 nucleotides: TGTGCCAGCTCATTGGACACGAACACTGAAGCTTTCTTT. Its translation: CASSLDTNTEAFF.

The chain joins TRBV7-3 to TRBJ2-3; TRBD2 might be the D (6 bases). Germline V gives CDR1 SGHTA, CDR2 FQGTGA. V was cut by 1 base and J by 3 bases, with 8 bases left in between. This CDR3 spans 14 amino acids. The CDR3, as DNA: TGTGCCAGCAGCTTAAAGGGAGGAACAGATACGCAGTATTTT. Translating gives CASSLKGGTDTQYF.

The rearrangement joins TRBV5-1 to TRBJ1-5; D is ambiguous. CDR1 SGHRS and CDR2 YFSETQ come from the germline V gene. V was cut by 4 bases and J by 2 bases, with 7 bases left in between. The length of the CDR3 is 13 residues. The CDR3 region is CASSPLGNQPQHF. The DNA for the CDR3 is TGCGCCAGCAGCCCCCTGGGCAATCAGCCCCAGCATTTT.

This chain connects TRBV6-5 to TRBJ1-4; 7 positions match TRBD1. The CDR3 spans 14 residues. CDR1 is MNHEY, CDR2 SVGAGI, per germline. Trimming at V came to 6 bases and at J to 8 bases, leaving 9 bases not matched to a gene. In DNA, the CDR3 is TGTGCCAGCAGAACCACAGGGGAGGGGGAAAAACTGTTTTTT. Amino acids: CASRTTGEGEKLFF.

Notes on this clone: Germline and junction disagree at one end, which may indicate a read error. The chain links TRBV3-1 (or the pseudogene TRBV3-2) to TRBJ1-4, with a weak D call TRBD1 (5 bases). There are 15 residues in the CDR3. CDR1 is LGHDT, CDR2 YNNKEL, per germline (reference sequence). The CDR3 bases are TGTGCCGGCAGCCAAGACGTGGGGGACAATGAAAAACTGTTTTTT. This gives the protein CAGSQDVGDNEKLFF.

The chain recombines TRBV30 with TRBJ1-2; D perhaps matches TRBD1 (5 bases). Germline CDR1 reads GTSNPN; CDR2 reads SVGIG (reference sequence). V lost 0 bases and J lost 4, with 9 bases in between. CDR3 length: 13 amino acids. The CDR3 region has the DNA TGTGCCTGGAGTGTGGCGGGGACCTATGGCTACACCTTC. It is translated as CAWSVAGTYGYTF. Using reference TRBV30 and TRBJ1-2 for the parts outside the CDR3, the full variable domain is SQTIHQWPATLVQPVGSPLSLECTVEGTSNPNLYWYRQAAGRGLQLLFYSVGIGQISSEVPQNLSASRPQDRQFILSSKKLLLSDSGFYLCAWSVAGTYGYTFGSGTRLTVV.

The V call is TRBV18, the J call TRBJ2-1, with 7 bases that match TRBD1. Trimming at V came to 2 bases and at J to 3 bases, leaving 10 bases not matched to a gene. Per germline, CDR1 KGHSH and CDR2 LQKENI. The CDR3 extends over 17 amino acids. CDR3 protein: CASSPYLSTGNYNEQFF. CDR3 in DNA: TGTGCCAGCTCACCATATCTTTCGACAGGGAACTACAATGAGCAGTTCTTC. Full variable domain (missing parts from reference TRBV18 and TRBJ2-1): NAGVMQNPRHLVRRRGQEARLRCSPMKGHSHVYWYRQLPEEGLKFMVYLQKENIIDESGMPKERFSAEFPKEGPSILRIQQVVRGDSAAYFCASSPYLSTGNYNEQFFGPGTRLTVL.

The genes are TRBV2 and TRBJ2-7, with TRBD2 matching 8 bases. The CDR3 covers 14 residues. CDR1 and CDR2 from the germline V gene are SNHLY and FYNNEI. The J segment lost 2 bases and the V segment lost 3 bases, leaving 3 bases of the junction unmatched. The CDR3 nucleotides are TGTGCCAGCAGTGAGGGCGGGGGGCCCTACGAGCAGTACTTC. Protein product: CASSEGGGPYEQYF.

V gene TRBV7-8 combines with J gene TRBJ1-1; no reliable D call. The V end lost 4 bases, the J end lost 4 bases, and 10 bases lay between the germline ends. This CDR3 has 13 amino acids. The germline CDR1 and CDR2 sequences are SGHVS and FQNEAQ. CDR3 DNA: TGTGCCAGCAGCTCTAGGGTTTCCACTGAAGCTTTCTTT. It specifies CASSSRVSTEAFF.

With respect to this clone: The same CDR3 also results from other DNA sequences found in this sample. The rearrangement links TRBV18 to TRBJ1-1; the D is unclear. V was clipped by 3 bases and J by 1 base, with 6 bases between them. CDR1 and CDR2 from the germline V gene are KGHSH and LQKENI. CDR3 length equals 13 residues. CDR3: CASSPAGNTEAFF. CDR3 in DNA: TGTGCCAGCTCACCGGCCGGGAACACTGAAGCTTTCTTT.

This chain's CDR3 is CASSLVAGDTEAFF. The CDR3 DNA sequence: TGTGCCAGCAGCTTAGTCGCAGGGGACACTGAAGCTTTCTTT. The genes are TRBV11-1 and TRBJ1-1, with D maybe TRBD1 (6 bases). The CDR3 contains 14 residues. CDR1 SGHAT and CDR2 FQDESV come from the germline V gene (reference sequence). Trimming stripped 1 base from V and 3 bases from J, with 9 bases between.

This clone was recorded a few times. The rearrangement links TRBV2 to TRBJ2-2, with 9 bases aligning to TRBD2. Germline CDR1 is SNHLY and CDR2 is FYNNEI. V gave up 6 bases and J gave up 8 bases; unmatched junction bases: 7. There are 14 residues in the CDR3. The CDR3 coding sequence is TGTGCCAGCAGCCTAGCGGGACGACGAGGGGAGCTGTTTTTT. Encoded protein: CASSLAGRRGELFF.

The CDR3 is CASSEATMGVREQFF. Here the CDR3 DNA reads TGTGCCAGCAGTGAAGCGACCATGGGGGTTCGCGAGCAGTTCTTC. The chain couples TRBV6-1 to TRBJ2-1; D could derive from TRBD1 or TRBD2 (5 bases each). V lost 0 bases and J 10 bases, leaving 16 bases between the germline ends. From germline, CDR1 is MNHNS and CDR2 SASEGT. The CDR3 extends over 15 amino acids.

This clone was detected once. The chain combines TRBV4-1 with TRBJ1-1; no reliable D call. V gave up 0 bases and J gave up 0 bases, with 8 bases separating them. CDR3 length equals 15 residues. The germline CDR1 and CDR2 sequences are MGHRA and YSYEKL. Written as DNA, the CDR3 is TGCGCCAGCAGCCAAGAGGGCAGCATGAACACTGAAGCTTTCTTT. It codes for CASSQEGSMNTEAFF.

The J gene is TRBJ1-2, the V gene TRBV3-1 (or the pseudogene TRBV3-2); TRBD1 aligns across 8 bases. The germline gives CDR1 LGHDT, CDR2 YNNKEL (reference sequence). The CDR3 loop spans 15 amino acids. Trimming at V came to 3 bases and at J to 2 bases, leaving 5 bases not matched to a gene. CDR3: CASSHTGGYNYGYTF. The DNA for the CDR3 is TGTGCCAGCAGCCATACAGGGGGGTACAACTATGGCTACACCTTC.

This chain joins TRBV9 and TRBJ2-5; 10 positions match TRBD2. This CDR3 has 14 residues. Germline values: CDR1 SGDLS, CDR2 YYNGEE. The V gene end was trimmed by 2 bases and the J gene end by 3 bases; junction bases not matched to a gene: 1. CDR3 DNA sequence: TGTGCCAGCAGCGTCGGACTAGCGGAAGAGACCCAGTACTTC. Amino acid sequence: CASSVGLAEETQYF.

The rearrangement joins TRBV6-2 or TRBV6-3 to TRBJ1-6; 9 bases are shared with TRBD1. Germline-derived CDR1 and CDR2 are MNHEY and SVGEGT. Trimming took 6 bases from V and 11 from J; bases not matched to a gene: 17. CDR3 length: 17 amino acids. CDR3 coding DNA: TGTGCCAGCAGCCGGACAGGGGACTCCTTTTCGTGGGCACCCCTCCACTTT. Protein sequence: CASSRTGDSFSWAPLHF.

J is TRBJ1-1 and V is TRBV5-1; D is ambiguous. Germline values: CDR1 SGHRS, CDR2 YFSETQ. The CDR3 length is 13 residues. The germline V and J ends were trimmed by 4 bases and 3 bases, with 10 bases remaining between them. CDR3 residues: CASSQDTYTEAFF. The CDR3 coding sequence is TGCGCCAGCAGCCAAGACACCTACACTGAAGCTTTCTTT.

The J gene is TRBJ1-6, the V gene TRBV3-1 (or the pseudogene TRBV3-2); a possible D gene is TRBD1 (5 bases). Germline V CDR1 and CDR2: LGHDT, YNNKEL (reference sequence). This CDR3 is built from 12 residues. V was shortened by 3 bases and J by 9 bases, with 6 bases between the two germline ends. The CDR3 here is CASSQGTSPLHF. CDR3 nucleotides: TGTGCCAGCAGCCAGGGGACTTCACCCCTCCACTTT.

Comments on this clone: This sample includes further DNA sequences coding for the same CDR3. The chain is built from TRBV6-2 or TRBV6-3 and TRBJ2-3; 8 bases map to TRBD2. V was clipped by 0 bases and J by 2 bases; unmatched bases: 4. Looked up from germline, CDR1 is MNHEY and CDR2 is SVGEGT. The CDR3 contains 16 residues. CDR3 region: CASSYSGGGNTDTQYF. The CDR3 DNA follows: TGTGCCAGCAGTTACTCGGGCGGGGGGAACACAGATACGCAGTATTTT.

CDR3 in amino acids: CASSPRRGDNEKLFF. For the CDR3, the DNA is TGTGCCAGCTCACCGCGCCGGGGGGACAATGAAAAACTGTTTTTT. This chain uses TRBV18 with TRBJ1-4; the D gene is possibly TRBD1 (5 bases). V was cut by 3 bases and J by 5 bases, with 13 bases left in between. CDR1 is KGHSH, CDR2 LQKENI, per germline. This CDR3 has 15 amino acids.

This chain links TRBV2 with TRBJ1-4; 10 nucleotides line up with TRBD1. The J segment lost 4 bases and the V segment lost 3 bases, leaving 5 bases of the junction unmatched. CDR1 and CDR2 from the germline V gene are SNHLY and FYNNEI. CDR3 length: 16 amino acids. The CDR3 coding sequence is TGTGCCAGCAGTGAGGGACAGGGGAATTATAATGAAAAACTGTTTTTT. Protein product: CASSEGQGNYNEKLFF.

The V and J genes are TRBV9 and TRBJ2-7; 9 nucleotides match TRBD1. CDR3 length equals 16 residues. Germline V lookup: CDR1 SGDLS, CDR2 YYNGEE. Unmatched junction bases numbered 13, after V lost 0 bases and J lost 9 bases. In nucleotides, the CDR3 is TGTGCCAGCAGCGTAGCCCCCGGGACAGGGTACGACGGGCAGTACGTC. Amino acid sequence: CASSVAPGTGYDGQYV.

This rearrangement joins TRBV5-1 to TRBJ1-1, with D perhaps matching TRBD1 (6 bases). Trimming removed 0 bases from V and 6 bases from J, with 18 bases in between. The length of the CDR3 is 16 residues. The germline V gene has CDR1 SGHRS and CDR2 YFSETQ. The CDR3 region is CASSLEPGQGFAEAFF. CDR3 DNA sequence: TGCGCCAGCAGCTTGGAACCCGGTCAGGGGTTCGCTGAAGCTTTCTTT.

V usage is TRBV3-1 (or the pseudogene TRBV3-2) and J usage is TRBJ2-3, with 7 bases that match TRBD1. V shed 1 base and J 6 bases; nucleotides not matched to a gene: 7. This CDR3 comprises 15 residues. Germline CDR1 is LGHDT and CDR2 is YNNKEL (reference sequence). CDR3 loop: CASSQVPGGSDTQYF. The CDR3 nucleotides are TGTGCCAGCAGCCAAGTTCCAGGGGGTTCGGATACGCAGTATTTT.

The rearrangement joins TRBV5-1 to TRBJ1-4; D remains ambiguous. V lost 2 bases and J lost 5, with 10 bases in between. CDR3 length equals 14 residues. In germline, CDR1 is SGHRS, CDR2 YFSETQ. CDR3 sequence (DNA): TGCGCCAGCAGCTTATCGGGAGAAAATGAAAAACTGTTTTTT. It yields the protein CASSLSGENEKLFF.

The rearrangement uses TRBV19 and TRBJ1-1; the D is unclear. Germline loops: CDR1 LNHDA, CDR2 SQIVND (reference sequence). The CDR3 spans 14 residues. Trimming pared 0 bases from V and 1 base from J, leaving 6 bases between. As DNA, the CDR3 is TGTGCCAGTAGTATAGATAGCCGGAACACTGAAGCTTTCTTT. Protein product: CASSIDSRNTEAFF. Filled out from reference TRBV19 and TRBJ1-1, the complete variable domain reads DGGITQSPKYLFRKEGQNVTLSCEQNLNHDAMYWYRQDPGQGLRLIYYSQIVNDFQKGDIAEGYSVSREKKESFPLTVTSAQKNPTAFYLCASSIDSRNTEAFFGQGTRLTVV.

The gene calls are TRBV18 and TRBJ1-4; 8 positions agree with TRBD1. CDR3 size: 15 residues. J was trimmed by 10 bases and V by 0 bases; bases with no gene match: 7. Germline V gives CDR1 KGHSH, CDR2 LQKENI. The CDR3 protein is CASSPPSTGAIKLFF. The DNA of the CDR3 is TGTGCCAGCTCACCACCGTCGACAGGGGCCATAAAACTGTTTTTT.

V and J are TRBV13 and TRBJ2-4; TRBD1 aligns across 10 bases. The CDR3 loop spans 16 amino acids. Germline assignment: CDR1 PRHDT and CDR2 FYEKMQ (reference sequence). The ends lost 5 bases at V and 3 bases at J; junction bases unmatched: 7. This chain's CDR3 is CASSATGTGVKNIQYF. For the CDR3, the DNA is TGTGCCAGCAGCGCCACCGGGACAGGGGTCAAAAACATTCAGTACTTC.